The source of this TCR beta chain is a study of PD-1 blockade in classical Hodgkin lymphoma. Clones were read by immunoSEQ multiplex PCR, and TCRdb kept only the in-frame ones, dropping some. The profile shows around 30,000 clones, approximately 88% of them singletons. Time point given: newly diagnosed, previously untreated cHL patient sample. By magnetic negative selection, CD4+ T cells were purified from thawed PBMCs. PBMCs from untreated, newly diagnosed classical Hodgkin lymphoma were comparison samples. This clone is a singleton in its sample. The antigen is unknown. General study results and limits: The repertoire differences lack a defined cause, possibly disease activity or prior therapy. Relative to healthy donors, newly diagnosed patients reportedly had lower baseline TCR diversity, which was reported as lower still in relapsed/refractory patients.

The source of this sequence is a human donor with classical Hodgkin lymphoma. Input material: CD4+ T cells from blood.

In nucleotides, the CDR3 is TGCGCCAGCAGCTCGGGACAGGGGGTGATAGATACGCAGTATTTT. Amino acids: CASSSGQGVIDTQYF. V usage is TRBV5-1 and J usage is TRBJ2-3, with TRBD1 matching 11 bases. The CDR3 contains 15 residues. CDR1 SGHRS and CDR2 YFSETQ come from the germline V gene. V lost 3 bases to trimming and J lost 5 bases; unmatched junction nucleotides: 5. Complete variable domain (other parts from reference TRBV5-1 and TRBJ2-3): KAGVTQTPRYLIKTRGQQVTLSCSPISGHRSVSWYQQTPGQGLQFLFEYFSETQRNKGNFPGRFSGRQFSNSRSEMNVSTLELGDSALYLCASSSGQGVIDTQYFGPGTRLTVL.